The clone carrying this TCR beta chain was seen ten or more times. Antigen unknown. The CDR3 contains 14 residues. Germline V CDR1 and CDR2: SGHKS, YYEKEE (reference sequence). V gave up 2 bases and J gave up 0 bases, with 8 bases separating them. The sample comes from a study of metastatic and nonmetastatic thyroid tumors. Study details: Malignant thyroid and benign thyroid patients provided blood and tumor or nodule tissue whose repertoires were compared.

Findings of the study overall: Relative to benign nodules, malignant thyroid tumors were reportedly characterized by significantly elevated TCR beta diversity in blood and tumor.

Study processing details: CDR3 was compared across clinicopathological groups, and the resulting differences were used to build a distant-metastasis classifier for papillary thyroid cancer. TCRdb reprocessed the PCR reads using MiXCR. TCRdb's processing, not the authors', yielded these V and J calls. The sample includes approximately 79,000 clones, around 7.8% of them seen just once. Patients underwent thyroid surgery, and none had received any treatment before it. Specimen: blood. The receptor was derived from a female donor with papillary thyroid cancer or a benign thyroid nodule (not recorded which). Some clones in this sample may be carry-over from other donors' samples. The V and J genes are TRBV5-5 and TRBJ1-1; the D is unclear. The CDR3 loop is CASSFYIMNTEAFF. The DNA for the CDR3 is TGTGCCAGCAGCTTCTACATTATGAACACTGAAGCTTTCTTT.